This is a list of T cell receptor beta chains from one sample in a study of CD8 T cells in ankylosing spondylitis. TCRdb reprocessed the 5' RACE reads with MiXCR, giving one entry per CDR3 protein. The sample yields about 420,000 distinct CDR3 sequences, 20% to 25% seen once. The specimen sequenced was blood, either unsorted or a sorted T cell fraction (not recorded which). The receptors shown here come from a male donor with ankylosing spondylitis. CDR3s include the opening cysteine and the closing phenylalanine or tryptophan. D genes are given only for firm matches. Where a row states a size, it is once, few, many or the class of an expanded clone; other rows omit it.

D gene	V gene	clone size	J gene	CDR3 protein	CDR3 DNA
.	TRBV10-3	.	TRBJ2-3	CAIRRGLSTDTQYF	TGTGCCATCAGGAGAGGGTTGAGCACAGATACGCAGTATTTT
.	TRBV12-5	.	TRBJ1-6	CASGLSRTESPLHF	TGTGCTAGTGGTTTGTCTCGTACGGAATCACCCCTCCACTTT
TRBD1	TRBV5-8	.	TRBJ2-1	CASSLIYGTGNHEQFF	TGTGCCAGCAGCTTGATATACGGGACAGGGAACCATGAGCAGTTCTTC
.	TRBV28	.	TRBJ1-1	CASLSLNTEAFF	TGTGCCAGCCTCAGCCTGAACACTGAAGCTTTCTTT
.	TRBV10-2	.	TRBJ1-1	CASSVGNTEAFF	TGCGCCAGCTCAGTTGGGAACACTGAAGCTTTCTTT
TRBD2	TRBV20-1	few	TRBJ2-1	CSAKTASGSSRQFF	TGCAGTGCGAAAACGGCTAGCGGGAGCTCTCGGCAGTTCTTC
.	TRBV12-3/TRBV12-4	.	TRBJ2-7	CASSFGPRREQYF	TGTGCCAGCAGTTTCGGGCCTCGTCGGGAGCAGTACTTC
.	TRBV4-2	.	TRBJ2-2	CASSQEGLGWLGELFF	TGTGCCAGCAGCCAAGAGGGTTTGGGGTGGCTCGGGGAGCTGTTTTTT
.	TRBV20-1	few	TRBJ2-5	CSANRQGTKETQYF	TGCAGTGCTAACCGACAGGGGACTAAAGAGACCCAGTACTTC
TRBD2	TRBV20-1	few	TRBJ2-7	CSAISGKRTSGPYEQYF	TGCAGTGCTATCAGTGGGAAAAGGACTAGCGGACCCTACGAGCAGTACTTC
.	TRBV4-1	.	TRBJ2-7	CASSHAPRNEQYF	TGCGCCAGCAGTCACGCTCCTAGAAACGAGCAGTACTTC